The clone carrying this TCR beta chain appeared a few times. What it binds is not known. This CDR3 has 16 amino acids. Germline CDR1 SGDLS, CDR2 YYNGEE. Trimming left V 4 bases short and J 4 bases short, with 18 bases between. These data come from a study of early T cells in non-severe SARS-CoV-2 infection. Study-level information: Sequencing of bulk RNA from unsorted whole blood was done, without chain pairing. Study-wide findings and caveats: CD4 and private specificities were missed by VDJdb matching, which favored anti-spike CD8 responses.

Molecules of cDNA were individually given unique molecular identifiers that were attached to them. TCRdb independently ran MiXCR on the 5' RACE reads; one entry per CDR3 protein. This table holds around 22,000 distinct CDR3 sequences, around 3.5% found once. What was sequenced was whole blood. The origin of this receptor is an adult who was a healthcare worker with PCR-confirmed SARS-CoV-2 infection or an uninfected control (not recorded which). The rearrangement joins TRBV9 to TRBJ1-3; D perhaps matches TRBD1 (5 bases). Here the CDR3 reads CASSTTGRGAGNTIYF. The DNA for the CDR3 is TGTGCCAGCAGCACTACAGGACGGGGTGCAGGAAACACCATATATTTT.